This is a list of T cell receptor beta chains from one sample in a study of shared clonotypes between healthy human individuals. Clones were sequenced by immunoSEQ multiplex PCR, and TCRdb holds only the in-frame ones, with some missing. Of about 2.1 million clones listed, around 95% are singletons. The sample consisted of naive CD8+ T cells from PBMCs. These receptor sequences come from a man aged 18 to 35 in good health. Some clones in this sample may be carry-over from other donors' samples. CDR3s include the opening cysteine and the closing phenylalanine or tryptophan. The D gene is left open where the match is weak. Expanded clones get a size class; other rows say once, few or many, or leave the size out.

J,V,D,size,DNA,CDR3
TRBJ2-1,TRBV4-1,TRBD2,.,TGCGCCAGCAGCCAAGGTAGATCTAGCGGGAGACTGAATGAGCAGTTCTTC,CASSQGRSSGRLNEQFF
TRBJ2-3,TRBV27,TRBD2,.,TGTGCCAGCAGTCTGGCTAGCGGGAGGGGGAACACAGATACGCAGTATTTT,CASSLASGRGNTDTQYF
TRBJ2-5,TRBV10-1,TRBD2,once,TGCGCCAGCAGTGAGTCGAGGGTAGCGGGTGACGAGACCCAGTACTTC,CASSESRVAGDETQYF
TRBJ2-1,TRBV27,TRBD2,.,TGTGCCAGCAGTCCCGGACTAGCGGTCCGCTCCTACAATGAGCAGTTCTTC,CASSPGLAVRSYNEQFF
TRBJ1-5,TRBV30,TRBD1,.,TGTGCCTGGAGGTACAGGGGTGGCAATCAGCCCCAGCATTTT,CAWRYRGGNQPQHF
TRBJ1-1,TRBV27,.,.,TGTGCCAGCAGTTTCGTGGGGGCTGAAGCTTTCTTT,CASSFVGAEAFF
TRBJ2-2,TRBV7-8,.,once,TGTGCCAGCAGCTTAAGTAGGGCCGGGGAGCTGTTTTTT,CASSLSRAGELFF
TRBJ2-7,TRBV19,.,few,TGTGCCAGTAGTATCGCACTAGCCGGAGGTTACGAGCAGTACTTC,CASSIALAGGYEQYF
TRBJ2-7,TRBV29-1,.,.,TGCAGCGTTGAAGATCGAAGCAGCTCCTACGAGCAGTACTTC,CSVEDRSSSYEQYF
TRBJ2-2,TRBV4-1,.,.,TGCGCCAGCAGCCAGACCACCTTAAGCGGGCGGAACACCGGGGAGCTGTTTTTT,CASSQTTLSGRNTGELFF
TRBJ1-5,TRBV28,.,.,TGTGCCAGCAGCTTAGTGGCGGTCGACGGGGGAAATCAGCCCCAGCATTTT,CASSLVAVDGGNQPQHF
TRBJ2-1,TRBV7-8,TRBD2,.,TGTGCCAGCAGCTTAAACCCAGGCGGGAGGTACAATGAGCAGTTCTTC,CASSLNPGGRYNEQFF
TRBJ2-1,TRBV5-5,TRBD2,.,TGTGCCAGCAGCTTGGATGGGACTAGTGTCTACAATGAGCAGTTCTTC,CASSLDGTSVYNEQFF
TRBJ2-7,TRBV5-1,TRBD1,.,TGCGCCAGCAGCTTGGGTCTGGACAGGGCCTACGAGCAGTACTTC,CASSLGLDRAYEQYF
TRBJ2-7,TRBV7-9,.,.,TGTGCCAGCAGTAGATACGGAGGAAGCTCCTACGAGCAGTACTTC,CASSRYGGSSYEQYF
TRBJ2-7,TRBV13,.,.,TGTGCCAGCTCCCTCCGGGGTGCTCACGAGCAGTACTTC,CASSLRGAHEQYF
TRBJ2-6,TRBV27,.,.,TGTGCCAGCAGTTCCCTATTCTCTGGGGCCAACGTCCTGACTTTC,CASSSLFSGANVLTF
TRBJ2-7,TRBV5-1,.,.,TGCGCCAGCAGCTTGGTGGGGGAGTCCTACGAGCAGTACTTC,CASSLVGESYEQYF
TRBJ1-1,TRBV19,.,.,TGTGCCAGTAGCCCTGACGCGACGGTGAACACTGAAGCTTTCTTT,CASSPDATVNTEAFF
TRBJ2-1,TRBV6-5,TRBD1,.,TGTGCCAGCAGTTACCCGACAGGGGGTGCTGAGCAGTTCTTC,CASSYPTGGAEQFF
TRBJ2-2,TRBV6-4,TRBD1,.,TGTGCCAGCAGTGAGACAGGGGTCGGGGAGCTGTTTTTT,CASSETGVGELFF
TRBJ2-2,TRBV13,.,.,TGTGCCAGCAGCTTAGTTGGCCCAAACACCGGGGAGCTGTTTTTT,CASSLVGPNTGELFF